Listed here are 21 T cell receptor beta chains from one sample, sequenced in a study of T cell repertoires in cytomegalovirus infection. TCRdb fed the reads into MiXCR, producing one record per CDR3 protein. The sample lists approximately 910,000 distinct CDR3 sequences, about a third occurring once. Their target antigens are unknown. The starting material was cultured CD8+ T cells from PBMCs, obtained from culture after CMV antigen stimulation. These receptor sequences come from a human donor in good health (CMV status not recorded). Some clones in this sample may be carry-over from other donors' samples.

The gene calls are TRBV19 and TRBJ1-1; D is unclear. The V and J ends lost 6 bases and 7 bases respectively, with 15 bases between them. The CDR3 spans 13 residues. CDR1 LNHDA and CDR2 SQIVND come from the germline V gene (reference sequence). CDR3 nucleotides: TGTGCCAGTAGGGGCCCGTGGGCCCTTGAAGCTTTCTTT. This encodes CASRGPWALEAFF.

V and J are TRBV9 and TRBJ1-5; tentatively, D is TRBD1 (5 bases). The CDR3 spans 21 residues. Deletions cut 3 bases from V and 1 base from J, with 29 bases between. Germline CDR1 and CDR2: SGDLS and YYNGEE. The CDR3 is CASSDGAGDGASSISNQPQHF. CDR3 DNA: TGTGCCAGCAGCGACGGGGCGGGGGACGGAGCATCGTCTATAAGCAATCAGCCCCAGCATTTT.

The chain couples TRBV7-4 to TRBJ1-3; D ambiguous. Germline V gives CDR1 SGHVT, CDR2 SQSDAQ. V lost 8 bases, J lost 4 bases, and 12 bases lay in between. This CDR3 contains 13 residues. Here the CDR3 reads CASPRGSGNTIYF. CDR3 in DNA: TGTGCCAGCCCCCGGGGATCCGGAAACACCATATATTTT.

DNA for the CDR3: TGTGCCAGCAGCCTCGAAACGTTCGAGGGCTACACCTTC. It encodes CASSLETFEGYTF. This rearrangement joins TRBV5-6 to TRBJ1-2; no clear D gene. CDR3 size: 13 residues. Deletions cut 4 bases from V and 8 bases from J, with 15 bases between. Looked up from germline, CDR1 is SGHDT and CDR2 is YYEEEE.

The chain recombines TRBV9 with TRBJ2-1; 13 bases are a match to TRBD2. The CDR3 sequence is 16 residues long. The J segment lost 4 bases and the V segment lost 3 bases, leaving 4 bases of the junction unmatched. In germline, CDR1 is SGDLS, CDR2 YYNGEE. The CDR3 DNA reads as TGTGCCAGCAGCGCAACTAGCGGGGGGGTATACAATGAGCAGTTCTTC. Residues: CASSATSGGVYNEQFF.

This clonotype was counted between two and nine times. The chain links TRBV18 to TRBJ2-5; weak D call: TRBD2 (6 bases). The germline V and J ends were trimmed by 5 bases and 4 bases, with 11 bases remaining between them. The CDR3 length is 13 residues. Germline V gene data show CDR1 as KGHSH and CDR2 as LQKENI. Here the CDR3 reads CASSSTSRETQYF. Here the CDR3 DNA reads TGTGCCAGCTCATCGACTAGTAGAGAGACCCAGTACTTC.

This clonotype was picked up one time. The V and J genes are TRBV10-3 and TRBJ2-1, with D possibly called TRBD1 or TRBD2 (6 bases each). V lost 6 bases, J lost 6 bases, and 21 bases lay in between. Germline CDR1 is ENHRY and CDR2 is SYGVKD. The CDR3 covers 16 residues. In DNA, the CDR3 is TGTGCCATCAGACTGACAGGAGGGGAAGCTGTCAATGAGCAGTTCTTC. Protein sequence: CAIRLTGGEAVNEQFF.

This clonotype was seen a handful of times. V gene TRBV4-3 combines with J gene TRBJ2-5; no clear D gene. This CDR3 contains 15 residues. V lost 1 base and J lost 0, with 9 bases in between. From germline, CDR1 is LGHNA and CDR2 YSLEER. The CDR3, as DNA: TGCGCCAGCAGCCAAGGGACGGCGTACCAAGAGACCCAGTACTTC. Its protein product is CASSQGTAYQETQYF.

With regard to this clonotype: This may be a read error: a much more frequent sequence differs by one nucleotide. This CDR3 fails to terminate in the conserved phenylalanine or tryptophan, so it likely reflects a read error. V and J are TRBV7-9 and TRBJ1-1; TRBD1 might be the D (5 bases). Looked up from germline, CDR1 is SEHNR and CDR2 is FQNEAQ (reference sequence). V was cut by 4 bases and J by 4 bases, with 10 bases left in between. There are 13 residues in the CDR3. DNA for the CDR3: TGTGCCAGCAGCTCCTCGGGGGGCACTGAAGCTTTCCTT. It specifies CASSSSGGTEAFL.

Only a few counts were recorded for this clonotype. V usage is TRBV5-6 and J usage is TRBJ2-2; 13 positions agree with TRBD2. The CDR3 is 18 residues long. The V and J ends lost 4 bases and 2 bases, in that order; junction bases with no gene match: 8. CDR1 is SGHDT, CDR2 YYEEEE, per germline. The CDR3: CASSTTTSGGINTGELFF. The CDR3 DNA is TGTGCCAGCAGCACGACGACTAGCGGGGGGATTAACACCGGGGAGCTGTTTTTT.

This rearrangement joins TRBV28 to TRBJ2-7; D is uncertain. This CDR3 has 13 amino acids. Germline-derived CDR1 and CDR2 are MDHEN and SYDVKM. With 6 bases removed from V and 2 bases from J, the gap between germline ends came to 11 bases. Here the CDR3 DNA reads TGTGCCAGCAGCCCACCTGGGACCTACGAGCAGTACGTC. This codes for CASSPPGTYEQYV.

V and J are TRBV29-1 and TRBJ1-2; D unclear. Trimming pared 3 bases from V and 1 base from J, leaving 21 bases between. Germline CDR1 reads SQVTM; CDR2 reads ANQGSEA. The CDR3 has 17 residues. CDR3 sequence (DNA): TGCAGCGTTGAGGGTAGGACTCACGCGGACTATAACTATGGCTACACCTTC. It is translated as CSVEGRTHADYNYGYTF.

Regarding this clonotype: A read error is possible here, since a much larger clone lies one base away. The CDR3 bases are TGTGTCAGCAGCCAGGGACAGGAGACCTCCTACGAGCAGTACTTC. Protein sequence: CVSSQGQETSYEQYF. The chain couples TRBV7-6 to TRBJ2-7, with 8 nucleotides matching TRBD1. This CDR3 is built from 15 residues. Germline V lookup: CDR1 SGHVS, CDR2 FNYEAQ.

The CDR3 here is CASSEAPGHSNEKLFF. DNA of the CDR3: TGTGCCAGCAGTGAAGCGCCGGGACACTCAAATGAAAAACTGTTTTTT. This chain joins TRBV6-1 and TRBJ1-4; D perhaps matches TRBD1 (6 bases). The CDR3 sequence is 16 residues long. Germline CDR1 MNHNS, CDR2 SASEGT. With 0 bases removed from V and 5 bases from J, the gap between germline ends came to 13 bases.

As concerns this clonotype: Given a much more abundant clone one base away, this may be a read error. The chain is built from TRBV27 and TRBJ1-6; tentatively, D is TRBD1 (5 bases). CDR3 length equals 15 residues. Germline values: CDR1 MNHEY, CDR2 SMNVEV (reference sequence). CDR3: CVSSLGGSYNSPLHF. The CDR3 DNA reads as TGTGTCAGCAGTCTGGGGGGTTCCTATAATTCACCCCTCCACTTT.

The chain recombines TRBV13 with TRBJ1-5; no definite D call. Germline-derived CDR1 and CDR2 are PRHDT and FYEKMQ (reference sequence). The CDR3 runs 15 residues. V lost 0 bases, J lost 7 bases, and 13 bases lay in between. In DNA, the CDR3 is TGTGCCAGCAGCTTAGGAGTGGGCCTCGGGCAGCCCCAGCATTTT. This sequence encodes CASSLGVGLGQPQHF.

The J gene is TRBJ2-5, the V gene TRBV6-5, with 8 bases fitting TRBD1. V shed 4 bases, J shed 4 bases, and the junction held 2 bases outside the gene matches. CDR1 is MNHEY, CDR2 SVGAGI, per germline. The CDR3 extends over 13 amino acids. For the CDR3, the DNA is TGTGCCAGCAGTTGGACAGGGATAGAGACCCAGTACTTC. As protein: CASSWTGIETQYF.

This clonotype showed up just a few times. This chain connects TRBV4-1 to TRBJ1-1; perhaps TRBD1 as D (5 bases). Germline V gene data show CDR1 as MGHRA and CDR2 as YSYEKL. The CDR3 loop spans 15 amino acids. V was cut by 4 bases and J by 1 base, with 13 bases left in between. The CDR3 spells CASSLVAQENTEAFF. CDR3 in DNA: TGCGCCAGCAGCCTCGTAGCACAGGAGAACACTGAAGCTTTCTTT.

This clonotype was counted many times. J is TRBJ1-5 and V is TRBV7-8; D remains unclear. The germline V gene has CDR1 SGHVS and CDR2 FQNEAQ. The length of the CDR3 is 15 residues. Trimming pared 1 base from V and 4 bases from J, leaving 11 bases between. CDR3 sequence: CASSLGTAGNQPQHF. The CDR3 DNA reads TGTGCCAGCAGCTTAGGGACGGCGGGGAATCAGCCCCAGCATTTT.

The rearrangement uses TRBV7-2 and TRBJ2-7; possible D gene TRBD1, 5 bases. The ends were cut back, 5 bases at V and 1 base at J, with 12 bases in the middle. CDR3 length: 14 residues. Germline V CDR1 and CDR2: SGHTA, FQGNSA. The CDR3 loop is CASSPTDSSYEQYF. CDR3 bases: TGTGCCAGCAGCCCAACCGACAGTTCCTACGAGCAGTACTTC.

This clonotype came up many times. This chain joins TRBV7-6 and TRBJ1-6, with D perhaps TRBD1 (5 bases). The CDR3 runs 16 residues. Between the trimmed V and J ends, which lost 5 bases and 13 bases, there was a span of 24 bases. Germline lookup yields CDR1 SGHVS and CDR2 FNYEAQ. As DNA, the CDR3 is TGTGCCAGCAGCCGAGGATCGGGGGGGGAAGATTTTCCCCTCCACTTT. Its translation is CASSRGSGGEDFPLHF.